This T cell receptor (beta chain) came from a study of long-term antiretroviral therapy in people with HIV. A remark on this clone: The antigen is unknown.

The germline V and J ends were trimmed by 4 bases and 2 bases, with 14 bases remaining between them. The CDR3 consists of 15 residues. CDR1 and CDR2 (germline): PRHDT, FYEKMQ (reference sequence). Findings of the study overall: Data on ART adherence, viral resistance or therapy changes were unavailable. Spans of CDR3 length were tighter for HIV repertoires than for controls.

Sequencing relied on immunoSEQ assay v3.0, run at survey level. The assay was immunoSEQ multiplex PCR, and TCRdb's table has in-frame clones only and misses some. Counted here are about 33,000 clones, about three quarters occurring once; the ten biggest clones make up just over 7%. The sequencing here drew on unsorted PBMCs, taken 2 years after starting antiretroviral therapy. The receptor's source is a woman aged 45-65 years with HIV. This chain uses TRBV13 with TRBJ2-5, with D tentatively TRBD2 (7 bases). CDR3: CASSSGGLLQETQYF. CDR3 DNA sequence: TGTGCCAGCAGCTCCGGGGGGCTACTTCAAGAGACCCAGTACTTC. Drawing the rest from reference TRBV13 and TRBJ2-5, the complete variable domain is AAGVIQSPRHLIKEKRETATLKCYPIPRHDTVYWYQQGPGQDPQFLISFYEKMQSDKGSIPDRFSAQQFSDYHSELNMSSLELGDSALYFCASSSGGLLQETQYFGPGTRLLVL.